Below, one TCR beta chain is given with its context. This entry belongs to a study of blood T cell repertoires in COVID-19. Study information: Italy, Spain and the United States were the sources of the convalescent and acute COVID-19 samples. Sources were T cells, B-cell-depleted T cells, or PBMCs; the material itself was cDNA or gDNA.

Libraries were prepared by immunoSEQ multiplex PCR; TCRdb keeps only in-frame clonotypes and omits some of them. This table has more than 95,000 clones, about 80% appearing once. J lost 13 bases, V lost 6 bases, and 19 bases had no gene match. The CDR3 extends over 16 amino acids. CDR1 is MNHEY, CDR2 SMNVEV, per germline (reference sequence). Sequenced material: peripheral blood. This chain connects TRBV27 to TRBJ2-1, with 9 bases matching TRBD2. This sequence was found in a woman aged 50 to 65 with acute or convalescent COVID-19. CDR3 sequence (DNA): TGTGCCAGCAGACCCTACGAGGGTAGCGGGAGCCTCCCTCAGTTCTTC. Amino acids: CASRPYEGSGSLPQFF.